Listed below are T cell receptor beta chains from one sample, sequenced in a study of T-cell reconstitution after alpha-beta-depleted transplantation in children. TCRdb itself ran the PCR reads through MiXCR, one entry per CDR3 protein. The data hold about 90,000 distinct CDR3 sequences, with around 16% observed a single time. The source was PBMCs, mostly from graft donor cells, collected 180 days after TCRalphabeta/CD19-depleted stem cell transplant. These receptors all come from a male patient aged 2 to 10 who had a stem cell transplant for acute lymphoblastic leukemia, so the T cells may come from the graft donor. Both conserved end residues are part of each CDR3. A D gene is named only where the DNA matches it firmly. Clone size is given for some rows only: seen once, a few or many times, or a class if the clone is expanded.

j_call: TRBJ2-1
clone_size: .
d_call: .
v_call: TRBV14
cdr3_nt: TGTGCCAGCAGCCACCTTTCAGGGCGGGATGAGCAGTTCTTC
cdr3_aa: CASSHLSGRDEQFF

j_call: TRBJ2-3
clone_size: few
d_call: .
v_call: TRBV10-3
cdr3_nt: TGTGCCATCAGTGAGTTTACGGCAGATACGCAGTATTTT
cdr3_aa: CAISEFTADTQYF

j_call: TRBJ1-2
clone_size: .
d_call: .
v_call: TRBV28
cdr3_nt: TGTGCCAGCAGTTTTTGGCAGGAATACTATGGCTACACCTTC
cdr3_aa: CASSFWQEYYGYTF

j_call: TRBJ2-2
clone_size: .
d_call: TRBD1
v_call: TRBV11-2
cdr3_nt: TGTGCCAGCAGCTTAGTGGGACAGGGAGGAGGCGGGGAGCTGTTTTTT
cdr3_aa: CASSLVGQGGGGELFF

j_call: TRBJ1-5
clone_size: few
d_call: .
v_call: TRBV10-3
cdr3_nt: TGTGCCATCAGTGAGTCGGGGGGGCAGCCCCAGCATTTT
cdr3_aa: CAISESGGQPQHF

j_call: TRBJ2-1
clone_size: .
d_call: .
v_call: TRBV24-1
cdr3_nt: TGTGCCACCAGTGATACCGGGTCGCCTATGGGCTACAATGAGCAGTTCTTC
cdr3_aa: CATSDTGSPMGYNEQFF

j_call: TRBJ1-2
clone_size: few
d_call: .
v_call: TRBV20-1
cdr3_nt: TGCAGTGCTATACCCAGGGCGGGTGGCTACACCTTC
cdr3_aa: CSAIPRAGGYTF

j_call: TRBJ2-2
clone_size: .
d_call: TRBD1
v_call: TRBV7-7
cdr3_nt: TGTGCCAGCAGCTTGGGGACAGGGAACACCGGGGAGCTGTTTTTT
cdr3_aa: CASSLGTGNTGELFF

j_call: TRBJ2-2
clone_size: .
d_call: .
v_call: TRBV6-2/TRBV6-3
cdr3_nt: TGTGCCAGCAGTATTAAGGCGTCCGGGGAGCTGTTTTTT
cdr3_aa: CASSIKASGELFF

j_call: TRBJ2-2
clone_size: few
d_call: .
v_call: TRBV5-1
cdr3_nt: TGCGCCAGCGGCCAGGACGAACCAGCGGGCACCGGGGAGCTGTTTTTT
cdr3_aa: CASGQDEPAGTGELFF

j_call: TRBJ2-3
clone_size: few
d_call: .
v_call: TRBV29-1
cdr3_nt: TGCAGCGTTGATTTAGTCACAGATACGCAGTATTTT
cdr3_aa: CSVDLVTDTQYF

j_call: TRBJ1-3
clone_size: .
d_call: TRBD1
v_call: TRBV3-1
cdr3_nt: TGTGCCAGCAGCCAGGTGACAGGGGTTGGAAACACCATATATTTT
cdr3_aa: CASSQVTGVGNTIYF

j_call: TRBJ2-3
clone_size: .
d_call: TRBD1
v_call: TRBV5-6
cdr3_nt: TGTGCCAGCAGCTACGGGACAGGGTCCCCAGATACGCAGTATTTT
cdr3_aa: CASSYGTGSPDTQYF

j_call: TRBJ2-1
clone_size: .
d_call: TRBD2
v_call: TRBV6-2/TRBV6-3
cdr3_nt: TGTGCCAGCAGTTATCGGAACCTTCTAGCGGGGCCCTACAATGAGCAGTTCTTC
cdr3_aa: CASSYRNLLAGPYNEQFF